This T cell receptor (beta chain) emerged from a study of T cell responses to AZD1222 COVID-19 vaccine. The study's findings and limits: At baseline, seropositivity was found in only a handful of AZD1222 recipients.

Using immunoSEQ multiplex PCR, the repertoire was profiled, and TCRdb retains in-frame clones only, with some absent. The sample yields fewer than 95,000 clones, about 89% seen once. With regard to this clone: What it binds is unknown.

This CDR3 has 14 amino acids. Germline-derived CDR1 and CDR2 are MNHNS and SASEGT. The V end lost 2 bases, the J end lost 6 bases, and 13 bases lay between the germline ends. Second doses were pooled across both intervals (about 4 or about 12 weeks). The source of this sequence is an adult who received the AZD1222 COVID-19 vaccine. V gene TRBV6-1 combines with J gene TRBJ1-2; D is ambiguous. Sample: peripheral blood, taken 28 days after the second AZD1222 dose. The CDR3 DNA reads TGTGCCAGCAGTGAAATCTCCCAGTACGATGGCTACACCTTC. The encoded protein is CASSEISQYDGYTF.